This TCR beta chain was observed in a study of blood T cell repertoires in COVID-19 (dated by TCRdb to 2020 to 2021). Describing the broader study: Samples from collaborators originated in the United States, Italy and Spain and spanned both the acute and convalescent phases of COVID-19. Subjects who had been exposed to COVID-19, were actively infected with it, or had recovered from it provided the deeply sampled blood TCRbeta repertoires that made up the dataset. Nearly every sample came with metadata listing a de-identified subject ID, COVID-19 status, age in years and sex. Where available, HLA class I and class II types were taken from metadata supplied by the sample provider and were not determined by assay-based typing. The repertoires were made available in a free public database intended to serve as a resource for research on the immune response to SARS-CoV-2. The samples were drawn from the first 160 participants of the ongoing ImmuneRACE study and from 950 to 1,500 subjects provided by 6 global collaborators. The prospective study material was composed of cDNA or gDNA derived from T cells, B-cell-depleted T cells, or PBMCs. What the authors observed across the whole study: The quantity of clinical and demographic metadata differed by source and by participant and was supplied without curation.

The CDR1 and CDR2 encoded by the germline V gene are MGHRA and YSYEKL. V and J are trimmed by 4 bases and 6 bases, and the gene matches miss 11 bases of the junction. The CDR3 spans 17 residues, from the cysteine through the phenylalanine. Here the CDR3 DNA is all that survives: 51 bases in frame from base 1. A second Seattle source provided samples from volunteer blood donors who had recovered from COVID-19. The collaborating institutions used their own protocols to collect whole blood in K2EDTA tubes. For TCRbeta analysis, collaborators shipped samples in one of three forms: frozen whole blood, isolated PBMCs, or DNA extracted from either of those sample types. The immunoSEQ Assay, a bias-controlled multiplex PCR, was used to amplify TCRbeta CDR3 regions from genomic DNA. Concerning the study's data processing: Nucleated cell counts per sample were estimated from amplification of reference gene primers within the assay. To quantify the absolute abundance of each unique TCRbeta CDR3 rearrangement, sequence reads were collapsed and filtered. Productive Simpson clonality was computed per sample as the square root of Simpson's diversity index over productive rearrangements. Drawn from immuneACCESS, this table holds only the in-frame rearrangements with V and J called that TCRdb kept. Clones are partly lost; checked studies trace under half to an unresolved V gene and leave the rest unexplained. From that table come the V and J calls and clone size; the DNA was used to work out D and trimming. Across this sample there are 200,000 to 250,000 clones, with about 85% seen only once. The ten biggest clones cover roughly 12% of the sample.

Points on this clone: Its specific antigen is unknown. Base qualities were left out, and no much larger clone turns up one base away.

The sequenced sample was peripheral blood. The sequence joins TRBV4-1 to TRBJ2-3; TRBD2 fits 12 bases in the junction. The receptor was derived from a woman between 18 and 30 years old who had recovered from COVID-19. The CDR3 protein sequence reads: CASSLARTSGIADTQYF. The DNA sequence is given as TGCGCCAGCAGCCTAGCCCGGACTAGCGGGATAGCGGATACGCAGTATTTT.